This entry lists 10 T cell receptor beta chains sequenced from one sample in a study of early T cells in non-severe SARS-CoV-2 infection. TCRdb fed the 5' RACE reads into MiXCR, producing one record per CDR3 protein. Among 25,000 to 35,000 distinct CDR3 sequences listed, roughly 5% were seen once. The sample consisted of whole blood. The receptors originated from an adult who was a healthcare worker with PCR-confirmed SARS-CoV-2 infection or an uninfected control (not recorded which).

This clonotype occurred once. The gene calls are TRBV30 and TRBJ1-5, with unresolved D. The CDR3 is made up of 12 amino acids. V lost 0 bases and J lost 6, with 6 bases in between. Germline CDR1 GTSNPN, CDR2 SVGIG (reference sequence). CDR3 bases: TGTGCCTGGAGTGTATTGGGTCAGCCCCAGCATTTT. Translating it yields CAWSVLGQPQHF. Filled out from reference TRBV30 and TRBJ1-5, the complete variable domain reads SQTIHQWPATLVQPVGSPLSLECTVEGTSNPNLYWYRQAAGRGLQLLFYSVGIGQISSEVPQNLSASRPQDRQFILSSKKLLLSDSGFYLCAWSVLGQPQHFGDGTRLSIL.

This clonotype was seen ten or more times. J is TRBJ1-1 and V is TRBV5-1; D uncertain. Trimming took off 0 bases at V and 7 bases at J, with 7 bases between the two ends. The CDR3 runs to 12 residues. Germline lookup yields CDR1 SGHRS and CDR2 YFSETQ. The CDR3 is CASSLGGIEAFF. DNA of the CDR3: TGCGCCAGCAGCTTGGGAGGGATTGAAGCTTTCTTT.

V and J are TRBV7-8 and TRBJ2-5; 7 bases align to TRBD2. CDR1 and CDR2 (germline): SGHVS, FQNEAQ. The CDR3 extends over 14 amino acids. V trimming: 8 bases; J trimming: 2 bases; junction bases outside the gene matches: 8. Here the CDR3 reads CASRPGGGQETQYF. The DNA of the CDR3 is TGTGCCAGCCGCCCGGGAGGAGGACAAGAGACCCAGTACTTC.

There are many counts of this clonotype. The chain combines TRBV7-9 with TRBJ2-1; 8 bases map to TRBD1. Germline V gene lookup returns CDR1 SEHNR and CDR2 FQNEAQ (reference sequence). Trimming at V came to 5 bases and at J to 5 bases, leaving 5 bases not matched to a gene. The CDR3 length is 14 residues. Here the CDR3 reads CASSIRQGNNEQFF. The CDR3 bases are TGTGCCAGCAGCATACGACAGGGGAACAATGAGCAGTTCTTC. The variable domain in full, with the rest retrieved from reference TRBV7-9 and TRBJ2-1, is DTGVSQNPRHKITKRGQNVTFRCDPISEHNRLYWYRQTLGQGPEFLTYFQNEAQLEKSRLLSDRFSAERPKGSFSTLEIQRTEQGDSAMYLCASSIRQGNNEQFFGPGTRLTVL.

This clonotype was recorded many times. The rearrangement joins TRBV7-9 to TRBJ2-1, with TRBD1 matching 10 bases. The CDR3 covers 15 residues. The V segment lost 5 bases and the J segment 4 bases; nucleotides outside the gene matches: 5. Germline CDR1 is SEHNR and CDR2 is FQNEAQ (reference sequence). The CDR3 protein is CASSHGQGEYNEQFF. The CDR3 DNA is TGTGCCAGCAGCCACGGACAGGGGGAGTACAATGAGCAGTTCTTC.

This clonotype has only a few counts. The chain is built from TRBV14 and TRBJ2-5, with D unresolved. The CDR3 extends over 13 amino acids. V was shortened by 2 bases and J by 4 bases, with 8 bases between the two germline ends. The V gene's germline CDR1 is SGHDN and CDR2 FVKESK. The CDR3, as DNA: TGTGCCAGCAGCCAAATTTCCCGAGAGACCCAGTACTTC. Translation gives CASSQISRETQYF.

This clonotype was observed at least ten times. The gene calls are TRBV27 and TRBJ1-4; D is unclear. The length of the CDR3 is 15 residues. Trimming cost V 0 bases and J 4 bases, with 9 bases left between them. Germline loops: CDR1 MNHEY, CDR2 SMNVEV (reference sequence). The CDR3 region is CASSLSGIHNEKLFF. The CDR3 coding sequence is TGTGCCAGCAGTTTATCAGGGATCCATAATGAAAAACTGTTTTTT.

This clonotype was seen repeatedly, ten times or more. The chain links TRBV5-4 to TRBJ1-2, with D perhaps matching TRBD1 (5 bases). The CDR3 loop spans 15 amino acids. Germline V gene data show CDR1 as SGHNT and CDR2 as YYREEE (reference sequence). V dropped 4 bases and J dropped 8 bases, with 21 bases sitting between them. CDR3 sequence reads: CASSAGTGGTGGYTF. In nucleotides, the CDR3 is TGTGCCAGCAGCGCTGGGACGGGGGGTACTGGGGGCTACACCTTC. Full variable domain (rest looked up from reference TRBV5-4 and TRBJ1-2): ETGVTQSPTHLIKTRGQQVTLRCSSQSGHNTVSWYQQALGQGPQFIFQYYREEENGRGNFPPRFSGLQFPNYSSELNVNALELDDSALYLCASSAGTGGTGGYTFGSGTRLTVV.

This clonotype was recorded many times. The gene calls are TRBV7-8 and TRBJ2-6; 9 bases agree with TRBD1. The CDR3 consists of 18 residues. The J segment lost 0 bases and the V segment lost 0 bases, leaving 3 bases of the junction unmatched. Germline lookup yields CDR1 SGHVS and CDR2 FQNEAQ. CDR3 sequence reads: CASSLAPQGASGANVLTF. CDR3 sequence (DNA): TGTGCCAGCAGCTTAGCGCCACAGGGGGCCTCTGGGGCCAACGTCCTGACTTTC.

This clonotype was observed at least ten times. The chain carries TRBV7-6 and TRBJ2-5; TRBD1 matches 8 bases. Germline V gene data show CDR1 as SGHVS and CDR2 as FNYEAQ. The junction had 9 bases not matched to a gene; V was cut back by 5 bases and J by 1 base. This CDR3 comprises 16 residues. The CDR3 reads CASSRRTGTIQETQYF. The CDR3 DNA sequence: TGTGCCAGCAGCCGTCGGACAGGGACAATCCAAGAGACCCAGTACTTC.